The rows below give T cell receptor beta chains drawn from one sample of a study of T cell responses to AZD1222 COVID-19 vaccine. TCRdb's copy holds only in-frame clones and misses some; the assay was immunoSEQ multiplex PCR. The sample has around 160,000 clones, about 93% seen once. Sequenced material: peripheral blood, taken on day 0 of AZD1222 vaccination. These receptors originate from an adult in good health. The CDR3 runs from the conserved cysteine through the conserved F or W. A D gene is named only where the DNA matches it firmly. Expanded clones get a size class; other rows say once, few or many, or leave the size out.

v_gene,d_gene,abundance,j_gene,CDR3aa,CDR3nt
TRBV5-1,NA,NA,TRBJ1-2,CASSLDGSSSNYGYTF,TGCGCCAGCAGCTTGGACGGCAGCAGTTCTAACTATGGCTACACCTTC
TRBV27,NA,NA,TRBJ1-6,CASTSIVSYNSPLHF,TGTGCCAGCACCTCTATCGTGTCCTATAATTCACCCCTCCACTTT
TRBV27,NA,NA,TRBJ2-1,CATAVTGVYNEQFF,TGCGCCACGGCTGTGACGGGAGTATACAATGAGCAGTTCTTC
TRBV3-1/TRBV3-2,NA,NA,TRBJ1-2,CASSQRSRPSQNYGYTF,TGTGCCAGCAGCCAACGGAGCAGGCCCAGCCAGAACTATGGCTACACCTTC
TRBV6-1,TRBD2,NA,TRBJ2-1,CASSDSGGGGYNEQFF,TGTGCCAGCAGTGATTCGGGAGGCGGGGGCTACAATGAGCAGTTCTTC
TRBV7-9,TRBD2,NA,TRBJ2-1,CASNLAGVPYNEQFF,TGTGCCAGCAATTTAGCGGGAGTACCCTACAATGAGCAGTTCTTC
TRBV19,NA,NA,TRBJ1-4,CASSNTPGRTTNEKLFF,TGTGCCAGTAGTAATACCCCAGGTCGGACTACTAATGAAAAACTGTTTTTT
TRBV5-4,NA,NA,TRBJ2-5,CASSSSGGVEETQYF,TGTGCCAGCAGCTCGTCTGGAGGGGTCGAAGAGACCCAGTACTTC
TRBV18,TRBD1,NA,TRBJ2-6,CASSKTGEGSGANVLTF,TGTGCCAGCTCAAAGACAGGGGAAGGCTCTGGGGCCAACGTCCTGACTTTC
TRBV29-1,TRBD1,NA,TRBJ1-2,CSVRGQGIGYTF,TGCAGCGTTCGGGGACAGGGTATCGGCTACACCTTC
TRBV3-1/TRBV3-2,NA,NA,TRBJ2-7,CASSQAGYEQYF,TGTGCCAGCAGCCAAGCAGGCTACGAGCAGTACTTC
TRBV2,TRBD2,few,TRBJ2-3,CASSILARDTQYF,TGTGCCAGCAGCATACTAGCGCGAGATACGCAGTATTTT
TRBV20-1,NA,NA,TRBJ1-3,CSARGNTIYF,TGCAGTGCCAGGGGAAACACCATATATTTT
TRBV11-2,NA,NA,TRBJ1-4,CASSSRFPNEKLFF,TGTGCCAGCAGCTCCAGGTTCCCTAATGAAAAACTGTTTTTT
TRBV6-5,NA,NA,TRBJ2-7,CASSLGGEQYF,TGTGCCAGCAGCTTGGGGGGCGAGCAGTACTTC
TRBV29-1,NA,NA,TRBJ1-1,CSVGKGETFF,TGCAGCGTTGGTAAGGGGGAGACTTTCTTT
TRBV5-4,NA,NA,TRBJ2-7,CASSFSAAHEQYF,TGTGCCAGCAGCTTTTCGGCTGCCCACGAGCAGTACTTC
TRBV18,NA,few,TRBJ1-4,CASSLEGSTNEKLFF,TGTGCCAGCTCACTGGAGGGGTCAACTAATGAAAAACTGTTTTTT
TRBV27,TRBD1,NA,TRBJ1-2,CASSLGTVANYGYTF,TGTGCCAGCAGTCTCGGGACAGTAGCTAACTATGGCTACACCTTC
TRBV19,NA,NA,TRBJ1-2,CASSIGAGRSPNGYTF,TGTGCCAGTAGTATAGGGGCAGGGAGAAGCCCCAATGGCTACACCTTC
TRBV2,NA,NA,TRBJ1-2,CASGIGGGYTF,TGTGCCAGCGGAATTGGGGGTGGCTACACCTTC
TRBV30,TRBD1,once,TRBJ1-2,CAWGGGQDGYTF,TGTGCCTGGGGAGGCGGACAGGACGGCTACACCTTC
TRBV28,NA,NA,TRBJ1-1,CASSRGDWNTEAFF,TGTGCCAGCAGTCGGGGGGACTGGAACACTGAAGCTTTCTTT
TRBV19,NA,NA,TRBJ1-3,CASRRQFRSGNTIYF,TGTGCCAGTAGAAGACAGTTTCGCTCTGGAAACACCATATATTTT
TRBV5-1,NA,NA,TRBJ1-1,CASSLDPGGNTEAFF,TGCGCCAGCAGCTTGGATCCGGGTGGGAACACTGAAGCTTTCTTT
TRBV12-3/TRBV12-4,TRBD1,NA,TRBJ1-1,CASSWTGGTEAFF,TGTGCCAGCAGTTGGACAGGGGGCACTGAAGCTTTCTTT
TRBV6-5,NA,once,TRBJ1-1,CASSLGRYTEAFF,TGTGCCAGCAGTTTAGGGAGGTACACTGAAGCTTTCTTT
TRBV6-4,NA,NA,TRBJ2-6,CASSSSPGANVLTF,TGTGCCAGCAGTTCTAGCCCTGGGGCCAACGTCCTGACTTTC
TRBV9,NA,NA,TRBJ2-7,CASSVAPAGAAYEQYF,TGTGCCAGCAGCGTAGCCCCCGCAGGGGCGGCCTACGAGCAGTACTTC
TRBV10-2,NA,NA,TRBJ1-2,CASSEVGRGGYTF,TGCGCCAGCAGTGAAGTCGGTCGGGGAGGCTACACCTTC
TRBV3-1/TRBV3-2,NA,NA,TRBJ1-2,CASSQDRGYTF,TGTGCCAGCAGCCAAGATCGAGGCTACACCTTC
TRBV18,NA,NA,TRBJ2-5,CASSPSGLGETQYF,TGTGCCAGCTCACCAAGTGGGCTAGGGGAGACCCAGTACTTC
TRBV24-1,NA,NA,TRBJ1-5,CATSGKGYQPQHF,TGTGCCACCAGTGGTAAAGGCTATCAGCCCCAGCATTTT
TRBV19,NA,NA,TRBJ2-3,CASSVKDTQYF,TGTGCCAGTAGTGTCAAAGATACGCAGTATTTT
TRBV11-2,NA,NA,TRBJ2-5,CASSFGTQYF,TGTGCCAGCAGCTTTGGGACCCAGTACTTC
TRBV27,TRBD1,NA,TRBJ1-2,CASRLGQTRDDGYTF,TGTGCCAGCAGGCTGGGACAGACGAGGGACGATGGCTACACCTTC
TRBV28,TRBD1,NA,TRBJ1-1,CASSPGTGRVTEAFF,TGTGCCAGCAGTCCGGGGACAGGGAGGGTCACTGAAGCTTTCTTT
TRBV19,TRBD1,NA,TRBJ1-2,CASGTGGIGYTF,TGTGCCAGTGGGACAGGGGGCATTGGCTACACCTTC
TRBV6-1,NA,NA,TRBJ1-1,CASSEADRRGTEAFF,TGTGCCAGCAGTGAAGCAGACAGGAGGGGGACTGAAGCTTTCTTT
TRBV6-5,NA,NA,TRBJ2-3,CASSWSEDTQYF,TGTGCCAGCAGCTGGAGTGAAGATACGCAGTATTTT
TRBV19,NA,NA,TRBJ2-2,CASRSLWDWKTNTGELFF,TGTGCCAGTAGGTCGCTGTGGGACTGGAAGACGAACACCGGGGAGCTGTTTTTT
TRBV6-1,NA,once,TRBJ1-1,CASSEVLAAEAFF,TGTGCCAGCAGTGAGGTGCTTGCGGCTGAAGCTTTCTTT
TRBV12-3/TRBV12-4,NA,NA,TRBJ1-2,CASSGVYGYTF,TGTGCCAGCAGTGGAGTCTATGGCTACACCTTC
TRBV30,TRBD2,NA,TRBJ2-4,CAWSPGGKGNIQYF,TGTGCCTGGAGTCCGGGAGGGAAGGGGAACATTCAGTACTTC
TRBV7-8,TRBD1,NA,TRBJ1-5,CASSTNSGQGHQPQHF,TGTGCCAGCAGCACAAACTCGGGACAGGGGCATCAGCCCCAGCATTTT